This TCR beta chain appears in the sequencing data of a study of blood T cell repertoires in COVID-19. About the research overall: From the United States, Italy and Spain came samples of acute and convalescent COVID-19. In each case, the material was cDNA or gDNA derived from T cells, B-cell-depleted T cells, or PBMCs.

CDR1 SGHNT and CDR2 YYREEE come from the germline V gene (reference sequence). The CDR3 loop spans 15 amino acids. J lost 2 bases, V lost 4 bases, and 7 bases had no gene match. Per the authors' pipeline: Reference gene primer amplification gave estimated nucleated cell counts. The method was immunoSEQ multiplex PCR; TCRdb's version includes in-frame clones alone and lacks a portion of them. That table furnishes V, J and clone size, whereas the DNA furnished D and trimming. The sample has 110,000 to 150,000 clones; under 80% are singletons. This rearrangement joins TRBV5-4 to TRBJ2-3; TRBD1 matches 7 bases. This clonotype was obtained from a man between 60 and 75 years old with acute or convalescent COVID-19. The sequencing sample was made of peripheral blood. The CDR3 DNA reads as TGTGCCAGCAGCCCCGGGACAGCGAACACAGATACGCAGTATTTT. It yields the protein CASSPGTANTDTQYF.